Each of the 14 T cell receptor beta chains below was sequenced from the same sample in a study of T cells of healthy individuals. TCRdb ran MiXCR on the 5' RACE reads and lists one entry per CDR3 protein. The sample includes 53,000 or so distinct CDR3 sequences, roughly 14% of them seen just once. The receptor source for this set is a human donor in good health.

About this clonotype: A read error may explain this, as a much larger clone is one base away. The chain is built from TRBV29-1 and TRBJ2-7; D is possibly TRBD2 (6 bases). The ends were cut back, 3 bases at V and 7 bases at J, with 13 bases in the middle. The CDR3 has 12 residues. Germline values: CDR1 SQVTM, CDR2 ANQGSEA. CDR3 nucleotides: TGCAGCGTTGAGCCTTTCGCGGGGGAGCAGTACTTC. Amino acid sequence: CSVEPFAGEQYF.

This clonotype was seen more than once but under ten times. CDR3 loop: CASSKISTDTQYF. The CDR3 DNA sequence: TGTGCCAGCAGTAAGATTAGCACAGATACGCAGTATTTT. The chain links TRBV6-4 to TRBJ2-3; D unresolved. Trimming took off 5 bases at V and 0 bases at J, with 6 bases between the two ends. The CDR3 extends over 13 amino acids. Germline lookup yields CDR1 MRHNA and CDR2 SNTAGT.

This clonotype appeared a few times. V usage is TRBV9 and J usage is TRBJ1-1, with no clear D. V was pared by 3 bases and J by 3 bases, with 9 bases between. The CDR3 contains 13 residues. CDR1 SGDLS and CDR2 YYNGEE come from the germline V gene. The CDR3 region has the DNA TGTGCCAGCAGCGGTCATCGGGACACTGAAGCTTTCTTT. This codes for CASSGHRDTEAFF.

This clonotype was counted many times. V gene TRBV9 combines with J gene TRBJ2-7, with D perhaps TRBD1 (6 bases). This CDR3 has 15 residues. CDR1 and CDR2 from the germline V gene are SGDLS and YYNGEE. V gave up 3 bases and J gave up 0 bases, with 13 bases separating them. The CDR3 spells CASSAGDKSSYEQYF. DNA of the CDR3: TGTGCCAGCAGCGCTGGGGACAAGAGCTCCTACGAGCAGTACTTC.

This clonotype has more than one count but fewer than ten. This chain uses TRBV7-8 with TRBJ2-3; 7 positions agree with TRBD1. Per germline, CDR1 SGHVS and CDR2 FQNEAQ. The CDR3 spans 15 residues. J gave up 6 bases and V 1 base, and 7 bases lay outside the gene matches. The CDR3 region has the DNA TGTGCCAGCAGCTTAGGAGGAACAGGGGCGGATACGCAGTATTTT. Protein product: CASSLGGTGADTQYF.

At least ten counts were recorded for this clonotype. This rearrangement joins TRBV2 to TRBJ2-2; TRBD1 is a possible D gene (5 bases). CDR3 length: 15 residues. Trimming took off 4 bases at V and 4 bases at J, with 13 bases between the two ends. CDR1 SNHLY and CDR2 FYNNEI come from the germline V gene. CDR3 nucleotide sequence: TGTGCCAGCAGTGTTGGCAGGGCCCGCACCGGGGAGCTGTTTTTT. Translating gives CASSVGRARTGELFF. Complete variable domain (other parts from reference TRBV2 and TRBJ2-2): EPEVTQTPSHQVTQMGQEVILRCVPISNHLYFYWYRQILGQKVEFLVSFYNNEISEKSEIFDDQFSVERPDGSNFTLKIRSTKLEDSAMYFCASSVGRARTGELFFGEGSRLTVL.

J is TRBJ2-7 and V is TRBV19; no clear D. This CDR3 is built from 14 residues. Germline V gives CDR1 LNHDA, CDR2 SQIVND (reference sequence). The V end lost 0 bases, the J end lost 6 bases, and 12 bases lay between the germline ends. CDR3 sequence reads: CASSIEAGGSEQYF. The CDR3 DNA is TGTGCCAGTAGTATAGAGGCCGGCGGCTCCGAGCAGTACTTC. Drawing the rest from reference TRBV19 and TRBJ2-7, the complete variable domain is DGGITQSPKYLFRKEGQNVTLSCEQNLNHDAMYWYRQDPGQGLRLIYYSQIVNDFQKGDIAEGYSVSREKKESFPLTVTSAQKNPTAFYLCASSIEAGGSEQYFGPGTRLTVT.

The chain has TRBV5-1 and TRBJ2-5; D not resolved. Trimming left V 0 bases short and J 4 bases short, with 10 bases between. CDR1 and CDR2 from the germline V gene are SGHRS and YFSETQ. CDR3 length equals 14 residues. CDR3 region: CASSLVPPGETQYF. CDR3 in DNA: TGCGCCAGCAGCTTGGTTCCCCCGGGAGAGACCCAGTACTTC.

This clonotype was found many times. This chain links TRBV27 with TRBJ2-7; D is uncertain. The CDR3 has 15 amino acids. CDR1 and CDR2 from the germline V gene are MNHEY and SMNVEV (reference sequence). Deletions cut 5 bases from V and 6 bases from J, with 20 bases between. The chain's CDR3 is CASSALSSSPGEQYF. CDR3 bases: TGTGCCAGCAGTGCCCTATCCAGCTCGCCGGGCGAGCAGTACTTC.

Worth noting for this clonotype: Given a much more abundant clone one base away, this may be a read error. The rearrangement joins TRBV2 to TRBJ1-1, with 7 bases fitting TRBD1. Germline V gene sequence: CDR1 SNHLY, CDR2 FYNNEI. This CDR3 is 14 amino acids long. The CDR3 loop reads CASSLQGRYTEASF. In nucleotides, the CDR3 is TGTGCCAGCAGTTTACAGGGGAGGTACACTGAAGCTTCCTTT.

This clonotype was seen a handful of times. The chain links TRBV11-2 to TRBJ2-3, with 8 bases that match TRBD1. CDR1 is SGHAT, CDR2 FQNNGV, per germline. The CDR3 loop spans 14 amino acids. Trimming took 4 bases from V and 0 from J; bases not matched to a gene: 0. The CDR3 reads CASSWTGSTDTQYF. The CDR3 DNA sequence: TGTGCCAGCAGCTGGACAGGGAGCACAGATACGCAGTATTTT.

This clonotype was counted many times. The rearrangement joins TRBV28 to TRBJ2-1, with D maybe TRBD1 (5 bases). The length of the CDR3 is 13 residues. The ends were cut back, 3 bases at V and 7 bases at J, with 10 bases in the middle. In germline, CDR1 is MDHEN, CDR2 SYDVKM. DNA of the CDR3: TGTGCCAGCAGTTTCGGCAGGGTGAATGAGCAGTTCTTC. Its protein is CASSFGRVNEQFF.

V and J are TRBV12-3 or TRBV12-4 and TRBJ1-1; a weak D match, TRBD1 (5 bases). V lost 6 bases and J lost 10, with 18 bases in between. There are 13 residues in the CDR3. CDR3 bases: TGTGCCAGCAGCTCAGGGACGGAGGGGAGAGCTTTCTTT. Translation: CASSSGTEGRAFF.

This clonotype has only a few counts. The V and J genes are TRBV20-1 and TRBJ2-2, with D tentatively TRBD2 (5 bases). The CDR3 has 14 amino acids. The V gene's germline CDR1 is DFQATT and CDR2 SNEGSKA (reference sequence). The ends were cut back, 8 bases at V and 0 bases at J, with 13 bases in the middle. The CDR3 region has the DNA TGCAGTATTCCAGCGGAGACGAACACCGGGGAGCTGTTTTTT. Protein sequence: CSIPAETNTGELFF.